This T cell receptor beta chain appears in the sequencing data of a study of blood T cell repertoires in COVID-19. Produced via immunoSEQ multiplex PCR; TCRdb's table is partial and in-frame only. The data hold roughly 200,000 clones, with just under 90% observed a single time. Those who participated ranged in age from about 18 to 89 years and resided in roughly 26 US areas. The CDR3 has 18 residues. V was shortened by 2 bases and J by 3 bases, with 19 bases between the two germline ends. Germline CDR1 and CDR2: SEHNR and FQNEAQ (reference sequence). The sequencing sample was made of PBMCs or T cells enriched from blood (not recorded which). The TCR comes from a man aged 30 to 39 who had recovered from COVID-19. The rearrangement uses TRBV7-9 and TRBJ1-4; D not resolved. CDR3 region: CASSLLVSTTSPNEKLFF. CDR3 bases: TGTGCCAGCAGCTTACTAGTCTCGACGACGTCACCTAATGAAAAACTGTTTTTT. The full variable domain, in which reference TRBV7-9 and TRBJ1-4 provide the parts outside the CDR3, is DTGVSQNPRHKITKRGQNVTFRCDPISEHNRLYWYRQTLGQGPEFLTYFQNEAQLEKSRLLSDRFSAERPKGSFSTLEIQRTEQGDSAMYLCASSLLVSTTSPNEKLFFGSGTQLSVL.